Each of the 4 T cell receptor beta chains below was sequenced from the same sample in a study of human T cells and chemical hapten exposure. Time point noted: pre-sensitization, week 0. Treatment: therapeutic diphenylcyclopropenone sensitization with weekly scalp DPC. Each CDR3 protein is one row after TCRdb ran MiXCR on the RACE reads. The table includes about 110,000 distinct CDR3 sequences, around 10% detected once. The material was whole blood, obtained in connection with sensitization to the hapten diphenylcyclopropenone (DPC). These receptor sequences come from a woman aged 45-65 years with alopecia areata. Some clones in this sample may be carry-over from other donors' samples.

This clonotype was seen more than once but under ten times. The chain combines TRBV5-1 with TRBJ2-5; 9 bases agree with TRBD2. With V trimmed by 4 bases and J by 5 bases, 9 bases remained unmatched. In germline, CDR1 is SGHRS, CDR2 YFSETQ. The CDR3 spans 15 residues. The CDR3 DNA is TGCGCCAGCAGCCGAGCTGTTAGCGGGAGTGAGACCCAGTACTTC. This translates into CASSRAVSGSETQYF.

This clonotype was found a few times. The rearrangement uses TRBV6-2 or TRBV6-3 and TRBJ2-6; the D call may be TRBD1 or TRBD2 (5 bases each). CDR3 length: 16 amino acids. With 10 bases removed from V and 0 bases from J, the gap between germline ends came to 16 bases. Germline CDR1 reads MNHEY; CDR2 reads SVGEGT. CDR3 amino acids: CATSPGRRSGANVLTF. In DNA form, the CDR3 reads TGTGCCACCTCGCCGGGACGACGCTCTGGGGCCAACGTCCTGACTTTC.

This clonotype was seen more than once but under ten times. The rearrangement links TRBV7-2 to TRBJ2-1, with a tentative D call TRBD2 (6 bases). Germline loops: CDR1 SGHTA, CDR2 FQGNSA. CDR3 length: 16 residues. The V gene lost 3 bases and the J gene lost 1 base, with 13 bases spanning the gap. The CDR3 sequence: CASSLEGPVSYNEQFF. The DNA of the CDR3 is TGTGCCAGCAGCTTGGAGGGTCCGGTGTCCTACAATGAGCAGTTCTTC.

This clonotype was seen ten or more times. The chain has TRBV15 and TRBJ1-2; D remains unclear. The CDR3 has 13 residues. Trimming left V 2 bases short and J 8 bases short, with 12 bases between. CDR1 and CDR2 from the germline V gene are LNHNV and YYDKDF (reference sequence). CDR3 amino acids: CATSRSTARGYTF. CDR3 nucleotide sequence: TGTGCCACCAGCAGATCCACCGCACGAGGCTACACCTTC.